This T cell receptor (beta chain) emerged from a study of blood T cell repertoires in COVID-19. The wider study: T cells, B-cell-depleted T cells, or PBMCs provided the cDNA or gDNA that served as material.

The ends were cut back, 4 bases at V and 0 bases at J, with 17 bases in the middle. CDR1 LNHNV and CDR2 YYDKDF come from the germline V gene (reference sequence). The CDR3 extends over 17 amino acids. This clone was found once. Source study methods: Counts of nucleated cells, estimated from reference gene primer amplification, were obtained. Data came from immunoSEQ multiplex PCR; TCRdb stores just in-frame clones and leaves some out. V and J calls and clone size are as listed in that table; D and trimming were resolved from the DNA. Here the sample spans roughly 200,000 clones, just under 90% being singletons.

Sequenced input: peripheral blood. V is TRBV15 and J is TRBJ2-3; D perhaps matches TRBD1 (5 bases). This TCR derives from a young woman who had recovered from COVID-19. The CDR3 region is CATSKTASPASTDTQYF. The CDR3 nucleotides read TGTGCCACCAGCAAGACAGCCTCACCCGCTAGCACAGATACGCAGTATTTT.